These 14 T cell receptor beta chains were sequenced from one sample in a study of response to subunit inactivated influenza vaccine. MiXCR, applied by TCRdb to the RT-PCR reads, yields one record per CDR3 protein. The table includes 540,000 or so distinct CDR3 sequences, 10% to 15% detected once. The sequenced sample was PBMCs from blood, obtained around seven weeks after vaccination. All receptors come from a man aged 45-65 years who received an inactivated influenza vaccine.

This sequence joins TRBV12-3 or TRBV12-4 and TRBJ2-2; D ambiguous. This CDR3 is built from 14 residues. Trimming pared 1 base from V and 5 bases from J, leaving 8 bases between. The CDR3 spells CASSLVWVTGELFF. For the CDR3, the DNA is TGTGCCAGCAGTTTAGTGTGGGTTACCGGGGAGCTGTTTTTT.

This chain connects TRBV29-1 to TRBJ2-7; TRBD1 matches 8 bases. This CDR3 comprises 12 residues. Trimming cost V 4 bases and J 6 bases; bases outside gene matches: 5. Germline CDR1 SQVTM, CDR2 ANQGSEA. CDR3: CSVAPDRAEQYF. As DNA, the CDR3 is TGCAGCGTTGCCCCGGACAGGGCCGAGCAGTACTTC.

This clonotype appeared a few times. The rearrangement uses TRBV15 and TRBJ1-5, with 8 bases aligning to TRBD1. CDR1 and CDR2 (germline): LNHNV, YYDKDF (reference sequence). This CDR3 is built from 15 residues. The trim removed 2 bases at V and 5 bases at J, leaving 5 bases unmatched. The CDR3 here is CATSRRTGLDQPQHF. CDR3 in DNA: TGTGCCACCAGCAGACGGACAGGGTTGGATCAGCCCCAGCATTTT.

The rearrangement uses TRBV29-1 and TRBJ1-5; a possible D gene is TRBD1 (5 bases). Between the trimmed V and J ends, which lost 5 bases and 3 bases, there was a span of 11 bases. The CDR3 totals 13 residues. CDR1 SQVTM and CDR2 ANQGSEA come from the germline V gene. The CDR3 bases are TGCAGCGTTTCAGGGTTAGACAATCAGCCCCAGCATTTT. This sequence encodes CSVSGLDNQPQHF.

This clonotype occurred a few times. The chain couples TRBV5-6 to TRBJ2-1, with 11 bases aligning to TRBD2. V trimming: 3 bases; J trimming: 3 bases; junction bases outside the gene matches: 5. This CDR3 comprises 16 residues. The germline CDR1 and CDR2 sequences are SGHDT and YYEEEE. The CDR3 DNA reads TGTGCCAGCAGCTCGATTCTAGCGGGGGGCTACAATGAGCAGTTCTTC. It translates to CASSSILAGGYNEQFF.

This clonotype has just a few counts. The chain carries TRBV12-3 or TRBV12-4 and TRBJ1-2; D ambiguous. V shed 6 bases and J shed 3 bases, with 17 bases lying between them. There are 15 residues in the CDR3. In DNA form, the CDR3 reads TGTGCCAGCAGCCAGAGGAGTGTAGGGTACTATGGCTACACCTTC. This sequence encodes CASSQRSVGYYGYTF.

This clonotype has more than one count but fewer than ten. The V gene is TRBV12-3 or TRBV12-4, the J gene TRBJ2-5, with 7 bases lining up with TRBD2. After removal of 7 bases from V and 4 bases from J, the junction contained 12 bases not matched to a gene. The CDR3 runs 15 residues. Here the CDR3 DNA reads TGTGCCAGCACCCCGTTTGGGGGGGGGGTAGAGACCCAGTACTTC. This translates into CASTPFGGGVETQYF.

This clonotype was found many times. The chain recombines TRBV20-1 with TRBJ2-7; 12 bases fit TRBD2. The CDR3 sequence is 16 residues long. Germline CDR1 is DFQATT and CDR2 is SNEGSKA (reference sequence). With V trimmed by 5 bases and J by 0 bases, 8 bases remained unmatched. As DNA, the CDR3 is TGCAGTGCTTTAGGACTAGCGGGGACGATCTCCTACGAGCAGTACTTC. Amino acids: CSALGLAGTISYEQYF.

This clonotype was seen a single time. The chain couples TRBV7-9 to TRBJ2-1, with D maybe TRBD2 (7 bases). Trimming left V 7 bases short and J 8 bases short, with 18 bases between. In germline, CDR1 is SEHNR, CDR2 FQNEAQ (reference sequence). This CDR3 has 14 residues. DNA for the CDR3: TGTGCCAGCACCCCGGTTGGGGGGGCGGATGAGCAGTTCTTC. Translated: CASTPVGGADEQFF.

This clonotype was observed at least ten times. The chain links TRBV2 to TRBJ2-5; tentatively, D is TRBD2 (5 bases). There are 14 residues in the CDR3. Germline V gene data show CDR1 as SNHLY and CDR2 as FYNNEI. Trimming took 6 bases from V and 4 from J, leaving 15 bases between them. The CDR3 sequence: CASRRSALGETQYF. Here the CDR3 DNA reads TGTGCCAGCAGACGTAGCGCCCTAGGAGAGACCCAGTACTTC.

The rearrangement uses TRBV6-5 and TRBJ2-3, with 7 bases that match TRBD2. This CDR3 spans 15 amino acids. Germline V gene data show CDR1 as MNHEY and CDR2 as SVGAGI. J was trimmed by 4 bases and V by 4 bases; bases with no gene match: 8. In DNA form, the CDR3 reads TGTGCCAGCAGTTTCGGCGGGAGAGGCGCAGATACGCAGTATTTT. This codes for CASSFGGRGADTQYF.

This clonotype was counted ten times or more. The chain joins TRBV12-3 or TRBV12-4 to TRBJ2-7, with no clear D. The CDR3 totals 13 residues. Trimming took off 3 bases at V and 3 bases at J, with 9 bases between the two ends. The CDR3 DNA sequence: TGTGCCAGCAGTTTGGAACCCATCTACGAGCAGTACTTC. Translated, it gives CASSLEPIYEQYF.

This clonotype was counted only a few times. The CDR3 loop reads CSALGLAGDTQYF. The CDR3 bases are TGCAGCGCTCTGGGACTAGCGGGAGATACGCAGTATTTT. This sequence joins TRBV29-1 and TRBJ2-3; TRBD2 agrees at 12 bases. Germline lookup yields CDR1 SQVTM and CDR2 ANQGSEA. CDR3 length: 13 residues. V shed 7 bases and J 5 bases; nucleotides not matched to a gene: 4.

The gene calls are TRBV29-1 and TRBJ2-7; TRBD1 agrees at 8 bases. The germline V gene has CDR1 SQVTM and CDR2 ANQGSEA. Losses at the gene ends were 5 bases for V and 6 bases for J; bases not matched to a gene: 9. CDR3 size: 13 residues. Written as DNA, the CDR3 is TGCAGCGTTCAAGGACAGGGCCGGGGCGAGCAGTACTTC. Translated: CSVQGQGRGEQYF.